Following are 22 T cell receptor beta chains from one sample sequenced in a study of T cells in localized non-small cell lung cancer. Assay used: immunoSEQ multiplex PCR; TCRdb lists only in-frame clones, some missing. The table has about 14,000 clones, 28% seen once; the top ten hold around 7.2%. Sequenced here: lung tumor tissue, sampled before any cancer treatment. These receptors were obtained from a female donor older than 55 with stage I lung adenocarcinoma.

The V and J genes are TRBV11-3 and TRBJ2-7; D remains unclear. This CDR3 region has 14 residues. Germline V CDR1 and CDR2: SGHNT, YENEEA. V shed 5 bases and J shed 2 bases, with 13 bases lying between them. The CDR3: CASSPGSGTYEQYF. The CDR3 region has the DNA TGTGCCAGCAGCCCGGGCTCTGGGACCTACGAGCAGTACTTC.

The rearrangement links TRBV30 to TRBJ1-1; D is unclear. V was cut by 2 bases and J by 7 bases, with 11 bases left in between. This CDR3 is 12 amino acids long. The germline CDR1 and CDR2 sequences are GTSNPN and SVGIG (reference sequence). CDR3 in amino acids: CAWSIFGDEAFF. DNA of the CDR3: TGTGCCTGGAGTATTTTTGGGGATGAAGCTTTCTTT.

This clone was found a few times. The J gene is TRBJ2-2, the V gene TRBV19; 8 nucleotides match TRBD1. Germline CDR1 reads LNHDA; CDR2 reads SQIVND (reference sequence). The CDR3 has 14 residues. V lost 4 bases and J lost 5; bases outside the gene matches: 3. CDR3: CASSNTGGTGELFF. In DNA form, the CDR3 reads TGTGCCAGTAGTAATACAGGGGGGACCGGGGAGCTGTTTTTT. The full variable domain, rest sourced from reference TRBV19 and TRBJ2-2, is DGGITQSPKYLFRKEGQNVTLSCEQNLNHDAMYWYRQDPGQGLRLIYYSQIVNDFQKGDIAEGYSVSREKKESFPLTVTSAQKNPTAFYLCASSNTGGTGELFFGEGSRLTVL.

The chain employs TRBV18 and TRBJ1-1, with a weak D call TRBD1 (5 bases). The germline V and J ends were trimmed by 3 bases and 0 bases, with 20 bases remaining between them. The CDR3 has 18 amino acids. CDR1 is KGHSH, CDR2 LQKENI, per germline. The CDR3 is CASSPRTLQEPMNTEAFF. In nucleotides, the CDR3 is TGTGCCAGCTCACCCCGGACGCTACAGGAACCCATGAACACTGAAGCTTTCTTT. Looking up the rest from reference TRBV18 and TRBJ1-1 gives the full variable domain: NAGVMQNPRHLVRRRGQEARLRCSPMKGHSHVYWYRQLPEEGLKFMVYLQKENIIDESGMPKERFSAEFPKEGPSILRIQQVVRGDSAAYFCASSPRTLQEPMNTEAFFGQGTRLTVV.

In this sample, this clone turned up a few times. In DNA form, the CDR3 reads TGTGCCAGCAGTTTACCTCGGGGGCCGAGCTCTGGAAACACCATATATTTT. This gives the protein CASSLPRGPSSGNTIYF. The J gene is TRBJ1-3, the V gene TRBV6-8; possible D gene TRBD1, 6 bases. V was cut by 4 bases and J by 0 bases, with 16 bases left in between. The CDR3 runs to 17 residues. Germline V gives CDR1 MNHGY, CDR2 SAAAGT.

This rearrangement joins TRBV9 to TRBJ1-3; TRBD1 might be the D (5 bases). The CDR3 has 16 amino acids. Trimming took off 4 bases at V and 0 bases at J, with 14 bases between the two ends. Germline V lookup: CDR1 SGDLS, CDR2 YYNGEE. CDR3 protein: CASSPSGGYSGNTIYF. As DNA, the CDR3 is TGTGCCAGCAGCCCCTCGGGGGGATACTCTGGAAACACCATATATTTT.

By its share, this clone is medium-sized. This chain uses TRBV4-1 with TRBJ1-1; 8 nucleotides line up with TRBD1. The length of the CDR3 is 14 residues. Losses at the gene ends were 4 bases for V and 4 bases for J; bases not matched to a gene: 5. Germline V gene sequence: CDR1 MGHRA, CDR2 YSYEKL. The CDR3 protein is CASSRTGGSTEAFF. The DNA of the CDR3 is TGCGCCAGCAGCCGTACAGGGGGGTCCACTGAAGCTTTCTTT.

This clone was counted only a few times. The chain recombines TRBV11-3 with TRBJ1-2; D gene ambiguous. Germline V lookup: CDR1 SGHNT, CDR2 YENEEA. The CDR3 covers 15 residues. Trimming took 4 bases from V and 0 from J, leaving 12 bases between them. In nucleotides, the CDR3 is TGTGCCAGCAGCTCCCTGGGCGCGACTAACTATGGCTACACCTTC. This encodes CASSSLGATNYGYTF.

CDR3 in amino acids: CASSQAGAGSYEQYF. DNA for the CDR3: TGTGCCAGCAGCCAGGCGGGGGCGGGGTCTTACGAGCAGTACTTC. The chain carries TRBV16 and TRBJ2-7; D might be TRBD2 (7 bases). The V gene lost 3 bases and the J gene lost 4 bases, with 16 bases spanning the gap. The germline CDR1 and CDR2 sequences are KGHSY and FQNENV. The CDR3 spans 15 residues.

This clone has only a few counts. CDR3 sequence: CASSYWGGGTEAFF. CDR3 nucleotide sequence: TGTGCCAGCAGTTACTGGGGCGGGGGAACTGAAGCTTTCTTT. The V and J genes are TRBV6-8 and TRBJ1-1; possibly TRBD1 for D (5 bases). Germline-derived CDR1 and CDR2 are MNHGY and SAAAGT. V shed 1 base and J shed 5 bases, with 11 bases lying between them. CDR3 size: 14 residues.

This clone was observed a single time. The rearrangement uses TRBV19 and TRBJ2-3; TRBD2 aligns across 8 bases. CDR1 is LNHDA, CDR2 SQIVND, per germline (reference sequence). The CDR3 covers 16 residues. V was pared by 5 bases and J by 5 bases, with 12 bases of the junction left unmatched. DNA of the CDR3: TGTGCCAGTAGTCTTATAGCGGGACCCACGGTAGATACGCAGTATTTT. Amino acids: CASSLIAGPTVDTQYF.

This clone was found many times. The CDR3 sequence: CASSLVWSGRDYGYTF. DNA of the CDR3: TGTGCCAGCAGCTTAGTCTGGTCGGGCAGGGACTATGGCTACACCTTC. V usage is TRBV11-3 and J usage is TRBJ1-2, with a possible D match to TRBD1 (5 bases). The germline V gene encodes CDR1 SGHNT and CDR2 YENEEA. The CDR3 is 16 amino acids. V shed 1 base and J shed 3 bases, with 15 bases lying between them.

This clone was detected a few times. The V and J genes are TRBV6-8 and TRBJ1-1, with 7 bases identical to TRBD1. This CDR3 is 15 amino acids long. Germline V gene data show CDR1 as MNHGY and CDR2 as SAAAGT. V trimming: 5 bases; J trimming: 2 bases; junction bases outside the gene matches: 8. For the CDR3, the DNA is TGTGCCAGCAGTCCCCGGGGACAGTCAAACACTGAAGCTTTCTTT. Its protein is CASSPRGQSNTEAFF.

This chain joins TRBV30 and TRBJ1-3; D perhaps matches TRBD1 (6 bases). V gave up 0 bases and J gave up 3 bases, with 9 bases separating them. There are 14 residues in the CDR3. Germline V gene data show CDR1 as GTSNPN and CDR2 as SVGIG (reference sequence). In nucleotides, the CDR3 is TGTGCCTGGAGTGTTTGGGGGCTTGGAAACACCATATATTTT. Residues: CAWSVWGLGNTIYF.

This clone was seen ten or more times. The rearrangement uses TRBV7-2 and TRBJ1-5; D gene unclear. V gave up 0 bases and J gave up 7 bases, with 7 bases separating them. The CDR3 is made up of 13 amino acids. Germline assignment: CDR1 SGHTA and CDR2 FQGNSA. The CDR3 coding sequence is TGTGCCAGCAGCTTAGCGAAGGGCCAGCCCCAGCATTTT. It yields the protein CASSLAKGQPQHF.

This clone was seen ten or more times. The genes are TRBV11-3 and TRBJ2-5; D is perhaps TRBD2 (6 bases). With 4 bases removed from V and 2 bases from J, the gap between germline ends came to 11 bases. This CDR3 is 14 amino acids long. Per germline, CDR1 SGHNT and CDR2 YENEEA. Written as DNA, the CDR3 is TGTGCCAGCAGCTCGGCGGGGCTTCAAGAGACCCAGTACTTC. Its translation: CASSSAGLQETQYF.

This clone was counted between two and nine times. The chain recombines TRBV9 with TRBJ2-1, with 10 bases matching TRBD1. The trim removed 1 base at V and 9 bases at J, leaving 7 bases unmatched. This CDR3 contains 15 residues. CDR1 is SGDLS, CDR2 YYNGEE, per germline. The CDR3 protein is CASSVSDRGRGEQFF. CDR3 coding DNA: TGTGCCAGCAGCGTATCAGACAGGGGGCGTGGTGAGCAGTTCTTC.

This clone was picked up a small number of times. The V and J genes are TRBV30 and TRBJ1-6; D remains ambiguous. CDR3 size: 17 residues. Trimming pared 4 bases from V and 5 bases from J, leaving 21 bases between. CDR1 and CDR2 from the germline V gene are GTSNPN and SVGIG (reference sequence). DNA for the CDR3: TGTGCCTGGACCACCAGAGCATGGCAGGAGAATAATTCACCCCTCCACTTT. It is translated as CAWTTRAWQENNSPLHF.

This clone was observed a handful of times. The chain carries TRBV10-3 and TRBJ1-1, with no clear D. CDR1 and CDR2 (germline): ENHRY, SYGVKD. The CDR3 consists of 12 residues. Trimming cost V 2 bases and J 7 bases, with 8 bases left between them. Written as DNA, the CDR3 is TGTGCCATCAGTGAGACTGATTTTGAAGCTTTCTTT. Translating it yields CAISETDFEAFF.

CDR3 in amino acids: CAWSRSGNYGYTF. The CDR3 nucleotides read TGTGCCTGGAGTCGGTCAGGGAACTATGGCTACACCTTC. The chain recombines TRBV30 with TRBJ1-2, with D perhaps TRBD1 (5 bases). The CDR3 length is 13 residues. Germline V CDR1 and CDR2: GTSNPN, SVGIG (reference sequence). Trimming pared 2 bases from V and 2 bases from J, leaving 9 bases between.

V is TRBV11-3 and J is TRBJ2-1, with 13 bases matching TRBD2. The CDR3 extends over 16 amino acids. Germline V CDR1 and CDR2: SGHNT, YENEEA. J gave up 5 bases and V 5 bases, and 6 bases lay outside the gene matches. The CDR3 DNA reads as TGTGCCAGCAGCCTAGGGACTAGCGGGGCCCACAATGAGCAGTTCTTC. Translated, it gives CASSLGTSGAHNEQFF.

The chain is built from TRBV25-1 and TRBJ1-6, with D maybe TRBD1 (6 bases). Germline V CDR1 and CDR2: MGHDK, SYGVNS. Trimming removed 1 base from V and 9 bases from J, with 13 bases in between. The CDR3 spans 15 residues. This CDR3 is CASSESQGWGSPLHF. CDR3 nucleotides: TGTGCCAGCAGTGAATCACAGGGTTGGGGTTCACCCCTCCACTTT.